The 30 T cell receptor beta chains below come from one sample, sequenced in a study of shared clonotypes between healthy human individuals. The protocol was immunoSEQ multiplex PCR, while the TCRdb copy is restricted to in-frame clones and leaves out a portion. The sample has 1,100,000 or so clones; more than 75% are singletons. Sequences were obtained from memory CD4+ T cells from PBMCs. Subset specified: CD45RA-negative fraction. Receptors originate from a man aged 18 to 29 in good health. Some clones in this sample may be carry-over from other donors' samples.

The rearrangement uses TRBV28 and TRBJ2-3; perhaps TRBD2 as D (6 bases). Germline values: CDR1 MDHEN, CDR2 SYDVKM. The CDR3 covers 14 residues. The V end lost 5 bases, the J end lost 6 bases, and 15 bases lay between the germline ends. In nucleotides, the CDR3 is TGTGCCAGCAGTACGACTAGAGCATTGGATACGCAGTATTTT. This sequence encodes CASSTTRALDTQYF. Looking up the rest from reference TRBV28 and TRBJ2-3 gives the full variable domain: DVKVTQSSRYLVKRTGEKVFLECVQDMDHENMFWYRQDPGLGLRLIYFSYDVKMKEKGDIPEGYSVSREKKERFSLILESASTNQTSMYLCASSTTRALDTQYFGPGTRLTVL.

The rearrangement joins TRBV11-1 to TRBJ2-1; the D gene is possibly TRBD1 (5 bases). This CDR3 has 17 residues. The germline gives CDR1 SGHAT, CDR2 FQDESV (reference sequence). V dropped 1 base and J dropped 0 bases, with 13 bases sitting between them. CDR3 bases: TGTGCCAGCAGCTTAGAGGCAGGGTTGAGCTCCTACAATGAGCAGTTCTTC. Protein: CASSLEAGLSSYNEQFF.

For this clone: Other DNA sequences in this specimen translate into the identical CDR3. The chain couples TRBV28 to TRBJ1-2; D is unclear. The CDR3 contains 11 residues. Trimming removed 5 bases from V and 2 bases from J, with 3 bases in between. Germline V lookup: CDR1 MDHEN, CDR2 SYDVKM. The CDR3 nucleotides are TGTGCCAGCAGTCCCAACTATGGCTACACCTTC. It encodes CASSPNYGYTF.

The rearrangement joins TRBV7-2 to TRBJ2-7, with D perhaps TRBD1 or TRBD2 (6 bases each). CDR3 length equals 14 residues. Per the germline V gene, CDR1 is SGHTA and CDR2 is FQGNSA. The germline V and J ends were trimmed by 3 bases and 5 bases, with 14 bases remaining between them. In nucleotides, the CDR3 is TGTGCCAGCAGCTTTATGGGGGGCCTTGACGAGCAGTACTTC. Amino acids: CASSFMGGLDEQYF.

Comments on this clone: A much larger clone lies one base from this, so it may be a read error. CDR3 in amino acids: CASSADRVNEKLFF. The CDR3 nucleotides are TGTGCCAGCAGCGCGGACAGGGTCAATGAAAAACTGTTTTTT. This chain uses TRBV7-2 with TRBJ1-4, with 8 bases aligning to TRBD1. In germline, CDR1 is SGHTA, CDR2 FQGNSA. The CDR3 is 14 residues long. Unmatched junction bases numbered 4, after V lost 5 bases and J lost 5 bases.

This clone was found once. CDR3 coding DNA: TGTGCCAGCTCCCGGGAGGCTAGCACAGATACGCAGTATTTT. Amino acid sequence: CASSREASTDTQYF. The chain is built from TRBV18 and TRBJ2-3, with 7 bases fitting TRBD2. Germline assignment: CDR1 KGHSH and CDR2 LQKENI. The CDR3 has 14 amino acids. V lost 6 bases, J lost 0 bases, and 3 bases stayed unmatched.

This chain connects TRBV18 to TRBJ2-7; 12 nucleotides align to TRBD2. The germline CDR1 and CDR2 sequences are KGHSH and LQKENI. The CDR3 has 16 amino acids. V dropped 6 bases and J dropped 2; count of bases not matched to a gene: 8. In DNA form, the CDR3 reads TGTGCCAGCTCCCCGCTAGCGGGAGGGGAAACCTACGAGCAGTACTTC. Encoded protein: CASSPLAGGETYEQYF.

This chain connects TRBV7-6 to TRBJ2-7; D remains unclear. V gave up 5 bases and J gave up 1 base, with 12 bases separating them. In germline, CDR1 is SGHVS, CDR2 FNYEAQ. CDR3 size: 14 residues. CDR3 nucleotides: TGTGCCAGCAGCCCCAGGTACCGATCCTACGAGCAGTACTTC. Its translation: CASSPRYRSYEQYF.

Ten or more counts support this clone. CDR3 DNA sequence: TGCGCCAGCAGCCAAGAATCTGGTCCCTTGAACCAAGAGACCCAGTACTTC. This encodes CASSQESGPLNQETQYF. The V call is TRBV4-1, the J call TRBJ2-5; no clear D gene. There are 17 residues in the CDR3. The germline V and J ends were trimmed by 0 bases and 0 bases, with 14 bases remaining between them. Germline assignment: CDR1 MGHRA and CDR2 YSYEKL.

The chain combines TRBV9 with TRBJ2-2; D is undetermined. The CDR3 contains 16 residues. Germline V CDR1 and CDR2: SGDLS, YYNGEE. Trimming stripped 1 base from V and 0 bases from J, with 10 bases between. The CDR3 loop is CASSVSPAPNTGELFF. The CDR3 DNA follows: TGTGCCAGCAGCGTATCGCCAGCGCCGAACACCGGGGAGCTGTTTTTT.

The chain couples TRBV5-6 to TRBJ1-5, with 7 bases fitting TRBD1. CDR1 SGHDT and CDR2 YYEEEE come from the germline V gene. After removal of 2 bases from V and 6 bases from J, the junction contained 2 bases not matched to a gene. The CDR3 runs to 13 residues. The CDR3 DNA sequence: TGTGCCAGCAGCTTCGACAGGGTTCAGCCCCAGCATTTT. As protein: CASSFDRVQPQHF.

This clone was detected only once. This chain uses TRBV5-1 with TRBJ2-1; D not certain. The CDR3 is 14 amino acids. Germline CDR1 SGHRS, CDR2 YFSETQ. Trimming took off 5 bases at V and 0 bases at J, with 9 bases between the two ends. CDR3 in amino acids: CASRISPSYNEQFF. DNA for the CDR3: TGCGCCAGCAGGATTAGCCCCTCCTACAATGAGCAGTTCTTC.

The gene calls are TRBV10-3 and TRBJ1-2; perhaps TRBD1 as D (6 bases). CDR3 length: 15 amino acids. V was clipped by 2 bases and J by 8 bases, with 18 bases between them. Per the germline V gene, CDR1 is ENHRY and CDR2 is SYGVKD. The CDR3 spells CAISEPQQGVEGYTF. DNA for the CDR3: TGTGCCATCAGTGAGCCGCAACAGGGTGTGGAGGGCTACACCTTC.

The chain employs TRBV15 and TRBJ2-1, with 8 bases aligning to TRBD1. The CDR3 runs 16 residues. V gave up 5 bases and J gave up 6 bases; unmatched junction bases: 12. Germline lookup yields CDR1 LNHNV and CDR2 YYDKDF (reference sequence). Written as DNA, the CDR3 is TGTGCCACCAGCTCTTCGTTCAGGGGGCGCATCAATGAGCAGTTCTTC. Translation: CATSSSFRGRINEQFF.

V usage is TRBV7-6 and J usage is TRBJ1-5, with 10 nucleotides matching TRBD1. Germline CDR1 reads SGHVS; CDR2 reads FNYEAQ. The CDR3 is made up of 16 amino acids. The V gene end was trimmed by 4 bases and the J gene end by 6 bases; junction bases not matched to a gene: 9. CDR3 nucleotide sequence: TGTGCCAGCAGCTCTAGGACAGGGGGAGAGGGTCAGCCCCAGCATTTT. This gives the protein CASSSRTGGEGQPQHF.

Remarks on this clone: At the DNA level, this CDR3 is encoded by other sequences in the same sample as well. The chain uses TRBV5-1 and TRBJ2-2, with unresolved D. Deletions cut 0 bases from V and 2 bases from J, with 8 bases between. Per the germline V gene, CDR1 is SGHRS and CDR2 is YFSETQ. The CDR3 spans 15 residues. The CDR3 DNA follows: TGCGCCAGCAGCTTGGCAGCCAGTAACACCGGGGAGCTGTTTTTT. Its protein product is CASSLAASNTGELFF.

The CDR3 DNA reads as TGTGCCAGTAGTGTACTAGCTACCGCCGGGGAGCTGTTTTTT. The encoded protein is CASSVLATAGELFF. The chain links TRBV19 to TRBJ2-2; D is perhaps TRBD2 (6 bases). There are 14 residues in the CDR3. V gave up 5 bases and J gave up 6 bases, with 13 bases separating them. CDR1 and CDR2 from the germline V gene are LNHDA and SQIVND (reference sequence).

This chain uses TRBV4-2 with TRBJ2-3; 10 nucleotides match TRBD1. CDR1 is LGHNA and CDR2 is YNFKEQ in the germline V gene. The length of the CDR3 is 14 residues. J was trimmed by 5 bases and V by 5 bases; bases with no gene match: 4. The CDR3: CASSGGTGVDTQYF. The CDR3 DNA follows: TGTGCCAGCAGCGGCGGGACAGGGGTAGATACGCAGTATTTT.

The gene calls are TRBV11-2 and TRBJ2-5, with D unresolved. The DNA matches TRBJ2-7 better at its end, which makes the J call doubtful. In germline, CDR1 is SGHAT, CDR2 FQNNGV. The CDR3 runs 14 residues. DNA of the CDR3: TGTGCCAGCAGTCCTGGCCGGAACTCCTACGAGCAGTACTTC. This codes for CASSPGRNSYEQYF.

This chain connects TRBV27 to TRBJ2-3, with unresolved D. CDR3 length: 16 residues. V lost 1 base and J lost 0, with 11 bases in between. Germline assignment: CDR1 MNHEY and CDR2 SMNVEV (reference sequence). Here the CDR3 reads CASSLYSQISTDTQYF. The CDR3 region has the DNA TGTGCCAGCAGTTTATATTCACAGATCAGCACAGATACGCAGTATTTT.

Worth noting for this clone: Other DNA sequences in this sample translate to the same CDR3. The chain joins TRBV10-3 to TRBJ1-1; no reliable D call. CDR3 length: 14 residues. Trimming cost V 0 bases and J 5 bases, with 10 bases left between them. From germline, CDR1 is ENHRY and CDR2 SYGVKD. CDR3: CAISESTGRTEAFF. CDR3 nucleotides: TGTGCCATCAGTGAGTCGACTGGGAGGACTGAAGCTTTCTTT.

The V call is TRBV7-6, the J call TRBJ2-7, with 9 nucleotides matching TRBD2. The CDR3 is 16 amino acids. The germline gives CDR1 SGHVS, CDR2 FNYEAQ. The J segment lost 4 bases and the V segment lost 1 base, leaving 8 bases of the junction unmatched. The CDR3 protein is CASSLGLAGVGYEQYF. The CDR3 coding sequence is TGTGCCAGCAGCTTAGGATTAGCGGGAGTAGGGTACGAGCAGTACTTC.

This rearrangement joins TRBV5-4 to TRBJ1-2; tentatively, D is TRBD1 (5 bases). This CDR3 contains 15 residues. The germline CDR1 and CDR2 sequences are SGHNT and YYREEE (reference sequence). Trimming pared 3 bases from V and 6 bases from J, leaving 18 bases between. Written as DNA, the CDR3 is TGTGCCAGCAGCTCGGGTGCAAGGGGCAGCAATGGCTACACCTTC. The encoded protein is CASSSGARGSNGYTF.

The chain is built from TRBV7-3 and TRBJ2-1; 7 bases are a match to TRBD2. The CDR3 extends over 16 amino acids. Germline assignment: CDR1 SGHTA and CDR2 FQGTGA. The V and J ends lost 0 bases and 4 bases, in that order; junction bases with no gene match: 6. The CDR3 nucleotides read TGTGCCAGCAGCTTAACAGGCGGGAGTATGTACAATGAGCAGTTCTTC. Its translation is CASSLTGGSMYNEQFF.

V and J are TRBV6-5 and TRBJ2-1; 8 bases align to TRBD2. The CDR3 consists of 13 residues. The junction had 7 bases not matched to a gene; V was cut back by 6 bases and J by 9 bases. CDR1 and CDR2 (germline): MNHEY, SVGAGI. The DNA of the CDR3 is TGTGCCAGCAGGGGAGGTAGCGGGACTGAGCAGTTCTTC. It translates to CASRGGSGTEQFF.

This rearrangement joins TRBV6-5 to TRBJ1-1; D is unresolved. The germline V gene encodes CDR1 MNHEY and CDR2 SVGAGI. The CDR3 totals 13 residues. The V end was cut by 2 bases, the J end by 1 base, with 5 bases between. The CDR3 coding sequence is TGTGCCAGCAGTTACACGCGGAACACTGAAGCTTTCTTT. This translates into CASSYTRNTEAFF.

This clone was seen many times. The V call is TRBV25-1, the J call TRBJ1-1, with D unresolved. This CDR3 comprises 13 residues. V was pared by 2 bases and J by 5 bases, with 9 bases between. Germline CDR1 MGHDK, CDR2 SYGVNS. CDR3 nucleotide sequence: TGTGCCAGCAGTGAACGGCGGGAAACTGAAGCTTTCTTT. This translates into CASSERRETEAFF.

The DNA of the CDR3 is TGTGCCAGCAGTGGTTTCAGGGGGCTAGGCTACGAGCAGTACTTC. Protein: CASSGFRGLGYEQYF. This chain joins TRBV2 and TRBJ2-7; 8 positions agree with TRBD1. V lost 4 bases, J lost 3 bases, and 8 bases stayed unmatched. CDR1 SNHLY and CDR2 FYNNEI come from the germline V gene. This CDR3 is 15 amino acids long.

In its sample, this clone was seen a few times. The gene calls are TRBV19 and TRBJ2-3; D remains unclear. Germline values: CDR1 LNHDA, CDR2 SQIVND (reference sequence). V lost 7 bases and J 3 bases, leaving 17 bases between the germline ends. The CDR3 is 15 amino acids. The CDR3 spells CASTPTGRATDTQYF. The CDR3 DNA is TGTGCCAGTACTCCCACGGGTAGGGCGACAGATACGCAGTATTTT.

In the case of this clone: The sample carries other DNA sequences with the same CDR3. The chain uses TRBV2 and TRBJ1-5; a possible D gene is TRBD1 (5 bases). The germline V gene has CDR1 SNHLY and CDR2 FYNNEI. This CDR3 region has 13 residues. V was clipped by 6 bases and J by 2 bases, with 8 bases between them. CDR3 bases: TGTGCCAGCAGGGGGACCGGCAATCAGCCCCAGCATTTT. It codes for CASRGTGNQPQHF.